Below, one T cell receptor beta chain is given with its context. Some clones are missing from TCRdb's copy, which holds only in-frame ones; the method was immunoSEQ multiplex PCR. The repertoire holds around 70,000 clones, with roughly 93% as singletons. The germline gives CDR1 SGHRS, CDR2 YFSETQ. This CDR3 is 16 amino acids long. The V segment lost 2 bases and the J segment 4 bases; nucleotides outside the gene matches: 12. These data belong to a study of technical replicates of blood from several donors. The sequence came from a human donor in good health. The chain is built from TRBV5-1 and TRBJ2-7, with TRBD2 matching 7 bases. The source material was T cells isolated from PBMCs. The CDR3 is CASSFLAGRDAYEQYF. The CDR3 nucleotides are TGCGCCAGCAGCTTTTTAGCGGGTAGGGATGCGTACGAGCAGTACTTC.